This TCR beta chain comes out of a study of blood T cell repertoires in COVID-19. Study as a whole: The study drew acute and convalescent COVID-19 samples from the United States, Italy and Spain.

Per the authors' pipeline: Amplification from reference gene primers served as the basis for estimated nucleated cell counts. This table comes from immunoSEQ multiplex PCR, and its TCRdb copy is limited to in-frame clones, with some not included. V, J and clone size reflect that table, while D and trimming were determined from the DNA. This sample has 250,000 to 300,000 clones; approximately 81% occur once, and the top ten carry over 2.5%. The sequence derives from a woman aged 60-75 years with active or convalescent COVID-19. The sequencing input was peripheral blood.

The CDR3 here is CASSLQGSSPLHF. CDR3 nucleotides: TGTGCCAGCAGTTTACAGGGGTCTTCACCCCTCCACTTT. The V gene is TRBV6-5, the J gene TRBJ1-6, with 7 nucleotides matching TRBD1. The CDR3 consists of 13 residues. V shed 4 bases, J shed 9 bases, and the junction held 3 bases outside the gene matches. Germline V lookup: CDR1 MNHEY, CDR2 SVGAGI.